This TCR beta chain was obtained from a study of vaccination and CD4 T cells after COVID-19. Overall study context: After vaccination, three convalescent patients were sampled at day 14 and at days 161 to 241. General observations from the study: Detection of a median roughly 87% of reactive clones in convalescent patients was confined to the period after vaccination.

Sequencing of DNA taken from cultured CD4+ T cells relied on the Oncomine TCR Beta short-read assay. TCRdb used MiXCR to reprocess the PCR reads, holding one entry per CDR3 protein. The data contain around 16,000 distinct CDR3 sequences, just under 55% of them singletons. This clonotype was recorded a few times. Its antigen remains unidentified. Deletions cut 9 bases from V and 0 bases from J, with 11 bases between. Per germline, CDR1 SEHNR and CDR2 FQNEAQ (reference sequence). This CDR3 contains 13 residues. Time point specified: late sampling 161 to 241 days after vaccination in a few convalescent patients. The sample's treatment: approximately nine-day PBMC culture with coronavirus spike peptide pools or control peptides (ViraFEST assay). Cell culture was performed with approximately 1.8 million PBMCs per well in the presence of approximately 10 IU/ml IL-2 and 10 ug/ml peptide pools.

The TCR was taken from a human donor who had recovered from COVID-19. The chain couples TRBV7-9 to TRBJ2-5, with D tentatively TRBD2 (6 bases). Source: CD4+ T cells from blood, cultured in vitro, taken about 7 months after SARS-CoV-2 vaccination. The CDR3 DNA is TGTGCCAGTAACGCGGGGTACCAAGAGACCCAGTACTTC. It translates to CASNAGYQETQYF.